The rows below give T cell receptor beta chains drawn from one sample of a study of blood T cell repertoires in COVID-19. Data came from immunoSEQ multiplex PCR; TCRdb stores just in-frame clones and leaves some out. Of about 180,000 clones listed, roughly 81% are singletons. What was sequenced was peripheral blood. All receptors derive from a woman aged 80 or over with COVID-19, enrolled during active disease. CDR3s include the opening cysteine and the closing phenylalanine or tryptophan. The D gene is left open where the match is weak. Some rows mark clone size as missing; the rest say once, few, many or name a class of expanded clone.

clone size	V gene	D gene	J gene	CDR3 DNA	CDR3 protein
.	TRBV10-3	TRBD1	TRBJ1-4	TGTGCCATCAGTGAGGACAGGGCTAATGAAAAACTGTTTTTT	CAISEDRANEKLFF
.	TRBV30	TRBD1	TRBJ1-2	TGTGCCTGGGAAGACAGGGAGAAGGGCTATGGCTACACCTTC	CAWEDREKGYGYTF
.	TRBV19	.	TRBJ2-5	TGTGCCAGTAGTACGATCCCAGGGGTACAAGAGACCCAGTACTTC	CASSTIPGVQETQYF
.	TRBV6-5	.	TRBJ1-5	TGTGCCAGCAGCCGGGGGGATAGCAATCAGCCCCAGCATTTT	CASSRGDSNQPQHF
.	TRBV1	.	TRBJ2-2	TGCACCAGCAGCCAAGATATCGGGACAGGGTATACCGGGGAGCTGTTTTTT	CTSSQDIGTGYTGELFF
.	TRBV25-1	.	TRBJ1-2	TGTGCCAGCAGTGAAGAAGGGGTGAATGGCTACACCTTC	CASSEEGVNGYTF
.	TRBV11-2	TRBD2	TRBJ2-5	TGTGCCAGCAGCTTAGGGCGAGCGGGGGGCTTCGAGACCCAGTACTTC	CASSLGRAGGFETQYF
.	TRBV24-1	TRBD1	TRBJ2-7	TGTGCCACCTCTACTGGGACAGCGAACGAGCAGTACTTC	CATSTGTANEQYF
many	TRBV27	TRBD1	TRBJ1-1	TGTGCCAGCAGTTTTACGGGACAGTCTGAAGCTTTCTTT	CASSFTGQSEAFF
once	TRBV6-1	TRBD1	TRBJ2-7	TGTGCCAGCAGTGAAACCGGGACAGGGGCCGAGCAGTACTTC	CASSETGTGAEQYF
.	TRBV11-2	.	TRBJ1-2	TGTGCCAGCAGCTTATTGGGGGGGCTTGGGAACTATGGCTACACCTTC	CASSLLGGLGNYGYTF
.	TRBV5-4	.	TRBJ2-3	TGTGCCAGCAGCTTCTCCAGAATAACAGATACGCAGTATTTT	CASSFSRITDTQYF
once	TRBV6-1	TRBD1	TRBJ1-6	TGTGCCAGCAGTGAGCAGGGGGATTATAATTCACCCCTCCACTTT	CASSEQGDYNSPLHF
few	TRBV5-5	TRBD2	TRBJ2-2	TGTGCCAGCAGCGCTGGGGGGAGGGGTACGAACACCGGGGAGCTGTTTTTT	CASSAGGRGTNTGELFF
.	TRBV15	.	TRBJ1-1	TGTGCCACCAGCAGAGATTCGATCCTCGGAGTTGCTTTCTTT	CATSRDSILGVAFF
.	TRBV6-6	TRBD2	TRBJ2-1	TGTGCCAGCAGTCCAACACCGGGACTAGCGGGCAATGAGCAGTTCTTC	CASSPTPGLAGNEQFF
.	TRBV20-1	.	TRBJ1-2	TGCAGTGCTAGTCTGGGGGGAAACTATGGCTACACCTTC	CSASLGGNYGYTF
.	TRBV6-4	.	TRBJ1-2	TGTGCCAGCAGCCCAACAGGGTTCTATGGCTACACCTTC	CASSPTGFYGYTF
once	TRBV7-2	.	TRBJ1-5	TGTGCCAGCAGCTTCTACAATCAGCCCCAGCATTTT	CASSFYNQPQHF
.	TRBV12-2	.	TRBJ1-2	TGTGCAAGTCGCCCTATGGGGGAGGGGGATGGCTACACCTTC	CASRPMGEGDGYTF
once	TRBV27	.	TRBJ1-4	TGTGCCAGCAGTTTGATGCCACTGAATGAAAAACTGTTTTTT	CASSLMPLNEKLFF
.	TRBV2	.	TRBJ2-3	TGTGCCAGCACGGACATACCACAACAGGGCTCAGATACGCAGTATTTT	CASTDIPQQGSDTQYF
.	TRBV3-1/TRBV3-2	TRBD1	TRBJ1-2	TGTGCCAGCAGCCAAGTTGGGACAGGGGATGGCTACACCTTC	CASSQVGTGDGYTF
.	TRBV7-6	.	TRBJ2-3	TGTGCCAGCAGTCAGGGGCGGGCTCGTAGCACAGATACGCAGTATTTT	CASSQGRARSTDTQYF
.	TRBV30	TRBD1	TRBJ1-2	TGTGCCTGGAGGCCCCTAGACAGGGCAAGGGGCTACACCTTC	CAWRPLDRARGYTF
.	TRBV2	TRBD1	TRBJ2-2	TGTGCCAGCAGTATTACAGGGGGAGGAACCGGGGAGCTGTTTTTT	CASSITGGGTGELFF
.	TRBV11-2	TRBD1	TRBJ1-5	TGTGCCAGCAGCTTAAGGTTCAGGGGGCCCAATCAGCCCCAGCATTTT	CASSLRFRGPNQPQHF
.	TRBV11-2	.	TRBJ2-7	TGTGCCAGCAGCTTCAAGGGGGACTCCTACGAGCAGTACTTC	CASSFKGDSYEQYF
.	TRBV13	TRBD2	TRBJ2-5	TGTGCCAGCAGCACCCGACTAGCGGGGGAGCAAGAGACCCAGTACTTC	CASSTRLAGEQETQYF
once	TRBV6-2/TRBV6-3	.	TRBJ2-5	TGTGCCAGCAGTCTGATCGGGGAGACCCAGTACTTC	CASSLIGETQYF